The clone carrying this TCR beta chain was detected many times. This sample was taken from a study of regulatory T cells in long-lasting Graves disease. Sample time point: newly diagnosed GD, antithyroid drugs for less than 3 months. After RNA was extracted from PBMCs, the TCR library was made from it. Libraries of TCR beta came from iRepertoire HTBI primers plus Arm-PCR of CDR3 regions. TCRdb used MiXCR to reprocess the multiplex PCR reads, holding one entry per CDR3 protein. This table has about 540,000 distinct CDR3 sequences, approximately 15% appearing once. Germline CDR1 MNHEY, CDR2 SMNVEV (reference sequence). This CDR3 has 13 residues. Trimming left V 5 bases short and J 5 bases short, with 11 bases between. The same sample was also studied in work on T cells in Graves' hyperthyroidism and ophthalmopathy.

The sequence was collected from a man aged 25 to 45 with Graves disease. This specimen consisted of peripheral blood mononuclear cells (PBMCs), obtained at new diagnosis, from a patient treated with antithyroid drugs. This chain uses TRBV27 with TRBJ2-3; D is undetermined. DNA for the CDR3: TGTGCCAGCAGTCTTCAAGGGATAGATACGCAGTATTTT. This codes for CASSLQGIDTQYF.